Reported below is one T cell receptor beta chain. This CDR3 spans 18 amino acids. Germline CDR1 is MNHEY and CDR2 is SMNVEV (reference sequence). V trimming: 0 bases; J trimming: 6 bases; junction bases outside the gene matches: 15. The data stem from a study of Ad26.COV2.S vaccination and SARS-CoV-2 variants. Treatment reported: around 19 received Ad26.COV2.S at low or high dose, single or two shots; 5 received placebo; per-sample allocation not given. Sampling was done on day 63 after the first vaccine or placebo injection. Measured with immunoSEQ multiplex PCR; TCRdb has only the in-frame clones, and not every one. The sample shows 300,000 to 400,000 clones, approximately 90% of them seen only once.

The input for sequencing was peripheral blood, taken in a trial of Ad26.COV2.S vaccine versus placebo. The sequence came from a person aged 18-65 years who received the Ad26.COV2.S COVID-19 vaccine or a placebo. V is TRBV27 and J is TRBJ2-3, with TRBD2 matching 7 bases. CDR3 region: CASSLSNLREPLTDTQYF. Written as DNA, the CDR3 is TGTGCCAGCAGTTTATCGAATCTGCGGGAGCCCCTCACGGATACGCAGTATTTT.